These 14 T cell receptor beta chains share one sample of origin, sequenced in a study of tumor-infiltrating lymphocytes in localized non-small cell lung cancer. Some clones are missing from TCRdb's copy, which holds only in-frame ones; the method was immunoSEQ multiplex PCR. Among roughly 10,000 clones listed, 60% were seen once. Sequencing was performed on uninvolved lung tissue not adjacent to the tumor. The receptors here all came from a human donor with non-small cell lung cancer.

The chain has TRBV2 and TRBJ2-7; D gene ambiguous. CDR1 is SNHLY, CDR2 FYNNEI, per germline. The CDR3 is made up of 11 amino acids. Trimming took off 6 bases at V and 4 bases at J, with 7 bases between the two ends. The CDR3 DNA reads TGTGCCAGCAGCGGTGGGTACGAGCAGTACTTC. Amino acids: CASSGGYEQYF.

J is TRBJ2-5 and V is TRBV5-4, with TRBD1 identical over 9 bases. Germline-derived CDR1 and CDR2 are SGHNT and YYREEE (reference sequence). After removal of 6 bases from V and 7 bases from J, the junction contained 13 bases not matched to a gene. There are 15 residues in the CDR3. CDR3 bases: TGTGCCAGCACCAACAGGGACAGGGTCAAGGGGACCCAGTACTTC. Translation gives CASTNRDRVKGTQYF.

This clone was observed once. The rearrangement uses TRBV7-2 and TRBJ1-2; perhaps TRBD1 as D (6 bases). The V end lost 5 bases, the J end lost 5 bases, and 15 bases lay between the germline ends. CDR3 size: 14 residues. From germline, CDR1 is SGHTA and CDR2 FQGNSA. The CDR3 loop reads CASSERQVGYGYTF. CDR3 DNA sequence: TGTGCCAGCAGCGAAAGACAGGTTGGGTATGGCTACACCTTC.

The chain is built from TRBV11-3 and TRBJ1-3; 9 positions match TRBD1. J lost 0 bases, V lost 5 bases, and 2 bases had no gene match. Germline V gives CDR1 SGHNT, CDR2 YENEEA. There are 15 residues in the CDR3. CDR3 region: CASSRTGASGNTIYF. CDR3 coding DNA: TGTGCCAGCAGCCGGACAGGGGCCTCTGGAAACACCATATATTTT.

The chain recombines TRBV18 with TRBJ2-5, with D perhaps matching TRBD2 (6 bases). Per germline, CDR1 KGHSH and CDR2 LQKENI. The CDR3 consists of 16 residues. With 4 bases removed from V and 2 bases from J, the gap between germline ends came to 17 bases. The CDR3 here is CASSRDDRGKQETQYF. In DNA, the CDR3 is TGTGCCAGCTCACGCGACGATCGGGGGAAACAAGAGACCCAGTACTTC. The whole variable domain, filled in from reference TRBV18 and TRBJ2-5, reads NAGVMQNPRHLVRRRGQEARLRCSPMKGHSHVYWYRQLPEEGLKFMVYLQKENIIDESGMPKERFSAEFPKEGPSILRIQQVVRGDSAAYFCASSRDDRGKQETQYFGPGTRLLVL.

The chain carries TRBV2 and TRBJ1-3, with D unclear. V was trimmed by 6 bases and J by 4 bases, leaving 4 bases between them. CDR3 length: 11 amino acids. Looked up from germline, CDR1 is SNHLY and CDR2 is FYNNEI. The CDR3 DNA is TGTGCCAGCAGGGCAGGAAACACCATATATTTT. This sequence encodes CASRAGNTIYF. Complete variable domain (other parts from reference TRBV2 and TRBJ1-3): EPEVTQTPSHQVTQMGQEVILRCVPISNHLYFYWYRQILGQKVEFLVSFYNNEISEKSEIFDDQFSVERPDGSNFTLKIRSTKLEDSAMYFCASRAGNTIYFGEGSWLTVV.

CDR3 sequence: CASSPTSGGLDSYNEQFF. CDR3 nucleotide sequence: TGTGCCAGCAGCCCGACTAGCGGGGGCCTCGACTCCTACAATGAGCAGTTCTTC. This chain connects TRBV7-8 to TRBJ2-1; 12 bases line up with TRBD2. Trimming cost V 5 bases and J 0 bases; bases outside gene matches: 8. This CDR3 spans 18 amino acids. Germline CDR1 and CDR2: SGHVS and FQNEAQ.

The CDR3 loop is CASSTEGRRGQPQHF. The CDR3 DNA follows: TGTGCCAGTAGTACAGAGGGACGGAGAGGGCAGCCCCAGCATTTT. The rearrangement uses TRBV19 and TRBJ1-5; D perhaps matches TRBD1 (5 bases). Germline V gives CDR1 LNHDA, CDR2 SQIVND (reference sequence). CDR3 length equals 15 residues. Deletions cut 4 bases from V and 7 bases from J, with 17 bases between.

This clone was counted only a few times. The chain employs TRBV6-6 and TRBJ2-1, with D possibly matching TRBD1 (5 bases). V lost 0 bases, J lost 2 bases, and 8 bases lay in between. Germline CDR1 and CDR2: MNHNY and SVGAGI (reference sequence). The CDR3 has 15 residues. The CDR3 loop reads CASSYSAGTYNEQFF. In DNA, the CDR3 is TGTGCCAGCAGTTACTCGGCAGGGACCTACAATGAGCAGTTCTTC.

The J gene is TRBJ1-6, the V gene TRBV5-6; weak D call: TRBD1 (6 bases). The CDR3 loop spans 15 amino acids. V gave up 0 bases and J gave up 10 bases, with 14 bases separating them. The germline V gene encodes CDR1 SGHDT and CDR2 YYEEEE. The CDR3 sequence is CASSLGGGQRSPLHF. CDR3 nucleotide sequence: TGTGCCAGCAGCTTGGGCGGGGGGCAGCGGTCACCCCTCCACTTT.

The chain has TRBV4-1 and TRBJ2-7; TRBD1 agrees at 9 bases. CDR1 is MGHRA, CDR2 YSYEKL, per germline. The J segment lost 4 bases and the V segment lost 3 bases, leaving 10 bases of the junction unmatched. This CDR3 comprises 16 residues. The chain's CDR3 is CASSQDTSGTGYEQYF. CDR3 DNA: TGCGCCAGCAGCCAGGACACATCCGGGACAGGGTACGAGCAGTACTTC.

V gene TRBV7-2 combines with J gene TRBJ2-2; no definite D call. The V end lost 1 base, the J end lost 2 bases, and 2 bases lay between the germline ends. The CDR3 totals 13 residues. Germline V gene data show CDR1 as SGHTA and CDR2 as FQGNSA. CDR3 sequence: CASSLGNTGELFF. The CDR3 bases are TGTGCCAGCAGCTTAGGAAACACCGGGGAGCTGTTTTTT.

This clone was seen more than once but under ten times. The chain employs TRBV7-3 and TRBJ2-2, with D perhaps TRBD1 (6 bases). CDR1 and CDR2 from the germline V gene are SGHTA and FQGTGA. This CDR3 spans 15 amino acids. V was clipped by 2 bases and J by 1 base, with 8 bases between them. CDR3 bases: TGTGCCAGCAGCTTACGGGGACAGAACACCGGGGAGCTGTTTTTT. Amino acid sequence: CASSLRGQNTGELFF.

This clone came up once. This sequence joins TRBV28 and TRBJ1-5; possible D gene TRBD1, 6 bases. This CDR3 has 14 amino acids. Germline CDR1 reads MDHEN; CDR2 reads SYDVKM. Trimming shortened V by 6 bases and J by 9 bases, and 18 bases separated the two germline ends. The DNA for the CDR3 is TGTGCCAGCAGCTGGGGGGGCGAGGTACGGCCCCAGCATTTT. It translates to CASSWGGEVRPQHF.